A single sample gave rise to the 6 T cell receptor beta chains below, sequenced in a study of OX40 agonist ivuxolimab in advanced cancers. Profiling relied on immunoSEQ multiplex PCR, and the TCRdb table lists in-frame clones only, not all of them. The sample carries over 100,000 clones, more than 85% recorded once. Specimen: CD4+ or CD8+ T cells sorted from blood, collected in a trial of the OX40 agonist ivuxolimab. These TCRs come from an adult with an advanced solid tumor such as melanoma, head and neck, liver or kidney cancer.

The chain is built from TRBV5-1 and TRBJ2-3; the match to TRBD2 covers 10 bases. V gave up 4 bases and J gave up 0 bases; unmatched junction bases: 5. The CDR3 totals 16 residues. The germline V gene encodes CDR1 SGHRS and CDR2 YFSETQ. In DNA, the CDR3 is TGCGCCAGCAGCGCCCTAGCGGGGGTAAGCACAGATACGCAGTATTTT. Amino acid sequence: CASSALAGVSTDTQYF. The whole variable domain, remainder taken from reference TRBV5-1 and TRBJ2-3, is KAGVTQTPRYLIKTRGQQVTLSCSPISGHRSVSWYQQTPGQGLQFLFEYFSETQRNKGNFPGRFSGRQFSNSRSEMNVSTLELGDSALYLCASSALAGVSTDTQYFGPGTRLTVL.

J is TRBJ1-1 and V is TRBV29-1; TRBD1 might be the D (5 bases). Per the germline V gene, CDR1 is SQVTM and CDR2 is ANQGSEA. V was cut by 4 bases and J by 4 bases, with 19 bases left in between. CDR3 length: 15 residues. CDR3 in amino acids: CSVGGRLELGTEAFF. The DNA for the CDR3 is TGCAGCGTTGGGGGCAGACTTGAACTGGGCACTGAAGCTTTCTTT.

There are a few counts of this clone. The chain carries TRBV28 and TRBJ1-6; 7 bases align to TRBD1. The CDR3 sequence is 12 residues long. From germline, CDR1 is MDHEN and CDR2 SYDVKM. V lost 7 bases and J lost 10; bases outside the gene matches: 4. The CDR3: CASNRGSSPLHF. For the CDR3, the DNA is TGTGCCAGCAACAGGGGTAGCTCACCCCTCCACTTT.

The chain has TRBV7-3 and TRBJ1-1; TRBD1 matches 8 bases. The V gene's germline CDR1 is SGHTA and CDR2 FQGTGA. Trimming cost V 5 bases and J 8 bases; bases outside gene matches: 10. The CDR3 is 14 amino acids. CDR3 region: CASSITGGGREAFF. DNA for the CDR3: TGTGCCAGCAGCATTACAGGGGGAGGGAGGGAAGCTTTCTTT.

The chain recombines TRBV9 with TRBJ1-1; 7 bases fit TRBD1. Germline-derived CDR1 and CDR2 are SGDLS and YYNGEE. Losses at the gene ends were 0 bases for V and 1 base for J; bases not matched to a gene: 3. This CDR3 region has 15 residues. The CDR3 DNA is TGTGCCAGCAGCGTAGGATGGACAGGGAACACTGAAGCTTTCTTT. It codes for CASSVGWTGNTEAFF.

The chain is built from TRBV14 and TRBJ2-3; 9 bases map to TRBD2. Germline-derived CDR1 and CDR2 are SGHDN and FVKESK. This CDR3 has 17 amino acids. V gave up 4 bases and J gave up 8 bases; unmatched junction bases: 16. The DNA of the CDR3 is TGTGCCAGCAGCCGAGCCGGGGCTAGCGGGAAATATGGTACGCAGTATTTT. Protein product: CASSRAGASGKYGTQYF.